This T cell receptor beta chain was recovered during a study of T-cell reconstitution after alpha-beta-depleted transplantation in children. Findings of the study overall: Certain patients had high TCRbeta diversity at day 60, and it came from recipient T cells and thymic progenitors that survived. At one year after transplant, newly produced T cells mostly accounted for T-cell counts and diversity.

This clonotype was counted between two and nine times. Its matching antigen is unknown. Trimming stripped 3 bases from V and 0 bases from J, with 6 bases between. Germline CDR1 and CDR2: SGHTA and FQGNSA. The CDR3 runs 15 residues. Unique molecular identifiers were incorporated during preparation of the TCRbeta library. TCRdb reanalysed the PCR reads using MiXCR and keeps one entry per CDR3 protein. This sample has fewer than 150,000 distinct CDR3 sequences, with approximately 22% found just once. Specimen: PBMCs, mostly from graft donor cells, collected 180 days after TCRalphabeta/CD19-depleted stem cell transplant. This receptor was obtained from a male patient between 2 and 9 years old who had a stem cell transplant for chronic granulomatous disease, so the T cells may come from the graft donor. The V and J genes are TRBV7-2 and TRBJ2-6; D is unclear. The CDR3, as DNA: TGTGCCAGCAGCTTGTTATTCTCTGGGGCCAACGTCCTGACTTTC. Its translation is CASSLLFSGANVLTF.